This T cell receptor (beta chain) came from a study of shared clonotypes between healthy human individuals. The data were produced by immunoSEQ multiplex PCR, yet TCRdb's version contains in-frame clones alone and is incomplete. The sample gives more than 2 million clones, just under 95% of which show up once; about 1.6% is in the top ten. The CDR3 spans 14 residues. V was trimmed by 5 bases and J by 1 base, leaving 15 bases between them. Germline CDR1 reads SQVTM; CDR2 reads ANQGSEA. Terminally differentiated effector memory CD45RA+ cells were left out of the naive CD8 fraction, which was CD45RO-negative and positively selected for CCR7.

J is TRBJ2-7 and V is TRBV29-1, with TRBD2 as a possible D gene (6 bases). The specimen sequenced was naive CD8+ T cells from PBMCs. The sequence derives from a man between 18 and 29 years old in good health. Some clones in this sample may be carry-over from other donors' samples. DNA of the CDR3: TGCAGCGTTCCCCCGGGGGTCCCATCCTACGAGCAGTACTTC. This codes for CSVPPGVPSYEQYF.